This T cell receptor (beta chain) was observed in a study of control samples from healthy donors and cancer patients. Germline lookup yields CDR1 MGHDK and CDR2 SYGVNS. The CDR3 consists of 15 residues. Trimming shortened V by 1 base and J by 2 bases, and 11 bases separated the two germline ends. This table comes from immunoSEQ multiplex PCR, and its TCRdb copy is limited to in-frame clones, with some not included. The sample contains around 120,000 clones, more than 70% of which appear only once. The rearrangement joins TRBV25-1 to TRBJ1-1, with D uncertain. The TCR sequence derives from a man in his forties in good health. Sequenced: blood. For the CDR3, the DNA is TGTGCCAGCAGTGAATGGGGAGGGAAAAACACTGAAGCTTTCTTT. This gives the protein CASSEWGGKNTEAFF.